This T cell receptor beta chain is drawn from a study of blood T cells in healthy people across ages. The study, taken as a whole, reports: A strong correlation was seen between TCR beta diversity and naive T cell percentage.

Sample-barcoded 5' priming and a J-beta primer mix drove a second PCR of roughly 6 to 12 cycles. The authors tagged each cDNA molecule using a template-switch adaptor with 12 random nucleotides. At least 3 million CDR3-containing paired-end reads were obtained per sample. Each CDR3 protein gets one entry after TCRdb re-called the 5' RACE reads with MiXCR. The sample yields 600,000 to 850,000 distinct CDR3 sequences, approximately 43% seen once. Per individual sample, total RNA of at least 5.5 micrograms was extracted. On this clonotype itself: Antigen specificity is unknown.

The receptor was derived from a woman aged 60-75 years in good health. Source material: blood.

The chain's CDR3 is CASSPGEKQPQHF. CDR3 DNA: TGTGCCAGCTCACCAGGGGAGAAACAGCCCCAGCATTTT. The chain uses TRBV18 and TRBJ1-5; D remains unclear. The CDR3 contains 13 residues. Per germline, CDR1 KGHSH and CDR2 LQKENI. V shed 2 bases and J shed 7 bases, with 9 bases lying between them. The entire variable domain, with the rest obtained from reference TRBV18 and TRBJ1-5, is as follows: NAGVMQNPRHLVRRRGQEARLRCSPMKGHSHVYWYRQLPEEGLKFMVYLQKENIIDESGMPKERFSAEFPKEGPSILRIQQVVRGDSAAYFCASSPGEKQPQHFGDGTRLSIL.